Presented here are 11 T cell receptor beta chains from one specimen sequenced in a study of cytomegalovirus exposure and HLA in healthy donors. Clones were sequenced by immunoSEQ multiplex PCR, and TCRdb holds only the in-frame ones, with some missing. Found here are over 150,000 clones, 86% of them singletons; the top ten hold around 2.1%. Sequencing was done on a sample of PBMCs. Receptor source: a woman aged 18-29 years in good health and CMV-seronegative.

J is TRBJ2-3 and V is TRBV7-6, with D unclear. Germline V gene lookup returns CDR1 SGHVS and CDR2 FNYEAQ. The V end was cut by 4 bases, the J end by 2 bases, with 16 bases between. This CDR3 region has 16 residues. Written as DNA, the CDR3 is TGTGCCAGCAGCTCACCCCAGGCTTATTCCACAGATACGCAGTATTTT. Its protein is CASSSPQAYSTDTQYF.

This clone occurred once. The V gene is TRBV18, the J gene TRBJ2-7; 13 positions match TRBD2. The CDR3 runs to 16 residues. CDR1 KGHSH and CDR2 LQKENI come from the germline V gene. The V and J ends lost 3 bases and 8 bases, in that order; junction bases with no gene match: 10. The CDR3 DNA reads TGTGCCAGCTCACCCGGACTAGCGGGGGCAAGTGCTCAGCAGTACTTC. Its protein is CASSPGLAGASAQQYF.

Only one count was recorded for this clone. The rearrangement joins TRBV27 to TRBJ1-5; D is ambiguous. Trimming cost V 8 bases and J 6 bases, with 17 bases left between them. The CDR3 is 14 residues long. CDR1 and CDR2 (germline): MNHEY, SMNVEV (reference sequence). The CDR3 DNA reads TGTGCCAGCGGAGTTGGCAGTTTGGGTCAGCCCCAGCATTTT. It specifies CASGVGSLGQPQHF.

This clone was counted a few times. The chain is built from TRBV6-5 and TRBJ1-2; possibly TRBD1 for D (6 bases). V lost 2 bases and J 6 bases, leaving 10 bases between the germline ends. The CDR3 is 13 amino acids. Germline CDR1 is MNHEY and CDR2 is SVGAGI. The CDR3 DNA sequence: TGTGCCAGCAGTTACCAGGGGTTGGATGGCTACACCTTC. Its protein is CASSYQGLDGYTF.

The CDR3 region has the DNA TGTGCCAGCAGCGTAGGGGACAGGGGGCACGAGCAGTACTTC. Protein: CASSVGDRGHEQYF. The chain employs TRBV9 and TRBJ2-7; TRBD1 aligns across 12 bases. This CDR3 is built from 14 residues. The V gene's germline CDR1 is SGDLS and CDR2 YYNGEE. With V trimmed by 0 bases and J by 5 bases, 0 bases remained unmatched.

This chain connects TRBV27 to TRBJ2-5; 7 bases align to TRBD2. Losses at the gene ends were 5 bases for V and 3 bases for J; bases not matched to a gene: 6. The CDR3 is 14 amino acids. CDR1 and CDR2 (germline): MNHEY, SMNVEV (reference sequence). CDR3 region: CASSPWDYKETQYF. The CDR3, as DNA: TGTGCCAGCAGTCCATGGGACTATAAAGAGACCCAGTACTTC.

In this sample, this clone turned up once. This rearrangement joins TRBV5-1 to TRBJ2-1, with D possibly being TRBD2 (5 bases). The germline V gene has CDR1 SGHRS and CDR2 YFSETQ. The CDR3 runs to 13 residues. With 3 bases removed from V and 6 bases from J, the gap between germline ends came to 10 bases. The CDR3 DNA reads TGCGCCAGCAGCTATCCACTAGGCAATGAGCAGTTCTTC. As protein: CASSYPLGNEQFF.

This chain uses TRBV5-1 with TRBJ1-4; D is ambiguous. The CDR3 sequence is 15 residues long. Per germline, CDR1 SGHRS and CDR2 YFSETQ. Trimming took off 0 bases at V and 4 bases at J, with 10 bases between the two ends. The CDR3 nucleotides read TGCGCCAGCAGCTTGGAAGTAGGGAGTAATGAAAAACTGTTTTTT. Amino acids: CASSLEVGSNEKLFF.

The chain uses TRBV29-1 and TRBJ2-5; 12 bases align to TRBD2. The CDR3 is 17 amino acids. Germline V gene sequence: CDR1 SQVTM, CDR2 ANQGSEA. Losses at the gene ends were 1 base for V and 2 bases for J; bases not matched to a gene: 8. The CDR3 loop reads CSVEVTSGRGPQETQYF. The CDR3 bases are TGCAGCGTTGAAGTGACTAGCGGGAGAGGCCCTCAAGAGACCCAGTACTTC.

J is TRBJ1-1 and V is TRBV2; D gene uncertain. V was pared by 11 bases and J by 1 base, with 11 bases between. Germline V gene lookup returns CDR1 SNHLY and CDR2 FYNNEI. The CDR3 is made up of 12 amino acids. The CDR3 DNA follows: TGTGCCGTATCCAAAGCGAACACTGAAGCTTTCTTT. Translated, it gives CAVSKANTEAFF.

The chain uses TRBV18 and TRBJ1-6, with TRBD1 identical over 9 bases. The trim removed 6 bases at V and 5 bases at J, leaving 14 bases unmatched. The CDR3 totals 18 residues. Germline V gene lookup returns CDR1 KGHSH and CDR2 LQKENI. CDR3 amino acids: CASSQLAMGQGHNSPLHF. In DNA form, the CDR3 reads TGTGCCAGCTCCCAACTAGCCATGGGACAGGGACATAATTCACCCCTCCACTTT. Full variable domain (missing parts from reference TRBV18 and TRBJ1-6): NAGVMQNPRHLVRRRGQEARLRCSPMKGHSHVYWYRQLPEEGLKFMVYLQKENIIDESGMPKERFSAEFPKEGPSILRIQQVVRGDSAAYFCASSQLAMGQGHNSPLHFGNGTRLTVT.